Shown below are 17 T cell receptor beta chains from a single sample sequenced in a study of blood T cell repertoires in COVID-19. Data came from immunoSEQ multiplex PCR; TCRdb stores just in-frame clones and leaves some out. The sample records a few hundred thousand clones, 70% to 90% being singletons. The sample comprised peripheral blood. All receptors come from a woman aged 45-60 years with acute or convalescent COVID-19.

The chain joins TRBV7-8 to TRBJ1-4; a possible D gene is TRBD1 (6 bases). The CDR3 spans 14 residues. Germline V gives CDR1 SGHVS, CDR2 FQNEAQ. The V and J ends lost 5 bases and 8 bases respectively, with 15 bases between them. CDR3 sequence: CASSPPGVDEKLFF. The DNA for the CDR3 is TGTGCCAGCAGCCCCCCAGGGGTAGACGAAAAACTGTTTTTT.

The CDR3 DNA reads TGTGCCATCAGGAAAACAGGGGCTAGAAACACCATATATTTT. This codes for CAIRKTGARNTIYF. This chain joins TRBV10-3 and TRBJ1-3; TRBD1 matches at 7 bases. Germline CDR1 is ENHRY and CDR2 is SYGVKD. V gave up 6 bases and J gave up 5 bases; unmatched junction bases: 7. There are 14 residues in the CDR3.

The chain's CDR3 is CASSLTGGSYEQYF. The CDR3 DNA reads as TGTGCCAGCAGCTTAACAGGCGGGAGCTACGAGCAGTACTTC. The chain recombines TRBV7-3 with TRBJ2-7; 7 bases align to TRBD2. V was pared by 0 bases and J by 3 bases, with 2 bases of the junction left unmatched. The CDR3 length is 14 residues. The germline V gene encodes CDR1 SGHTA and CDR2 FQGTGA.

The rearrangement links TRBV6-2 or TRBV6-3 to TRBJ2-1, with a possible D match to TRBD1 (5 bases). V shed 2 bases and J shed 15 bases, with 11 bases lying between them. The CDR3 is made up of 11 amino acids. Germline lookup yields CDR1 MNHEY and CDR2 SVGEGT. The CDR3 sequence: CASSYTKDRFF. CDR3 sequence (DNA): TGTGCCAGCAGTTACACGAAAGACAGGTTCTTC.

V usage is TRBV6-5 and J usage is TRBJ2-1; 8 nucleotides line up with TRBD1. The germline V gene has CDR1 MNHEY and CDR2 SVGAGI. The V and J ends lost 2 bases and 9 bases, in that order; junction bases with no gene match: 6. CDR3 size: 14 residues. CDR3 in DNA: TGTGCCAGCAGTTACCGGACAGGGACCGGTGAGCAGTTCTTC. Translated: CASSYRTGTGEQFF.

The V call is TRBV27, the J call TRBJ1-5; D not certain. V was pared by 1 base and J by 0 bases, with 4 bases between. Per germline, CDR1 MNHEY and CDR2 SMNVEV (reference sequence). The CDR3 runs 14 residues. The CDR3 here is CASSLYNSNQPQHF. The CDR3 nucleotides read TGTGCCAGCAGTTTATACAATAGCAATCAGCCCCAGCATTTT.

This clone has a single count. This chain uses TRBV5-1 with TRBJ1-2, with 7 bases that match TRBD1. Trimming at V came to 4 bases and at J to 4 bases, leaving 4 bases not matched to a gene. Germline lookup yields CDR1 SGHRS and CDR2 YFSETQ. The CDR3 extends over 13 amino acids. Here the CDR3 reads CASSGGQTYGYTF. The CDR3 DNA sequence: TGCGCCAGCAGCGGGGGACAGACCTATGGCTACACCTTC.

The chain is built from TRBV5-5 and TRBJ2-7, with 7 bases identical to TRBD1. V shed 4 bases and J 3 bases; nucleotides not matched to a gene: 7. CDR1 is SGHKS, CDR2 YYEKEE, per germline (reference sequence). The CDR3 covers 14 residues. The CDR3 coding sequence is TGTGCCAGCAGCCAGAGGGGGCCTATCTACGAGCAGTACTTC. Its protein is CASSQRGPIYEQYF.

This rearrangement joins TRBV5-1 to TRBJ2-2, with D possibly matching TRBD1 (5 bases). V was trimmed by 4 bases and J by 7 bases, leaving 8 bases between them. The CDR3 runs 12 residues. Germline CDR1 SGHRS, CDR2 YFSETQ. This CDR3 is CASSTDSGELFF. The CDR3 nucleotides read TGCGCCAGCAGCACCGACAGCGGGGAGCTGTTTTTT.

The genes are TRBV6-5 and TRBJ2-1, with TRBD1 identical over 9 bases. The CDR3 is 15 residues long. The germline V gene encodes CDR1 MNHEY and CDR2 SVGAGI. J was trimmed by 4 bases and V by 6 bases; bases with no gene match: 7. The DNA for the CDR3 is TGTGCCAGCAGGTGGGGGACAGGGTTGTACAATGAGCAGTTCTTC. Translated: CASRWGTGLYNEQFF.

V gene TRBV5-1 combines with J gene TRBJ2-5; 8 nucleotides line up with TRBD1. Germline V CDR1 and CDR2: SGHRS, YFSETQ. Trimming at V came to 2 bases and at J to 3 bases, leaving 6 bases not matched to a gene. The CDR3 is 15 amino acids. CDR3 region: CASSLGTGHKETQYF. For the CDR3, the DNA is TGCGCCAGCAGCTTAGGGACAGGCCATAAAGAGACCCAGTACTTC.

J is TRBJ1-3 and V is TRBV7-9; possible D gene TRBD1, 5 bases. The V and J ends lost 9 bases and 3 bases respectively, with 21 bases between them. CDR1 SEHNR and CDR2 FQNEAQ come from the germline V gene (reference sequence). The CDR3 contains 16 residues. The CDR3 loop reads CARRMGPGRVGNTIYF. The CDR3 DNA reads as TGTGCCAGGAGAATGGGGCCCGGCAGGGTTGGAAACACCATATATTTT.

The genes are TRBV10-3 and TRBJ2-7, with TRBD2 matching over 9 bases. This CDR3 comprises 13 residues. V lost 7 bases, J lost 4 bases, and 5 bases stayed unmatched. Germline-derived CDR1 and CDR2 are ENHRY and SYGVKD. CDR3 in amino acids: CAIMATSGYEQYF. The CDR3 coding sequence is TGTGCCATCATGGCGACTAGCGGATACGAGCAGTACTTC.

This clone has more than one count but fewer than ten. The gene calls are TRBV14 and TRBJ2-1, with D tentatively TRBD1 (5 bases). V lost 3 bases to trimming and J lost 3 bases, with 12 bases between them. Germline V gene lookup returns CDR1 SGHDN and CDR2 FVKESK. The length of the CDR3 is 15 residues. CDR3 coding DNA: TGTGCCAGCAGCCAGTCGACAGCGCTCTACAATGAGCAGTTCTTC. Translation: CASSQSTALYNEQFF.

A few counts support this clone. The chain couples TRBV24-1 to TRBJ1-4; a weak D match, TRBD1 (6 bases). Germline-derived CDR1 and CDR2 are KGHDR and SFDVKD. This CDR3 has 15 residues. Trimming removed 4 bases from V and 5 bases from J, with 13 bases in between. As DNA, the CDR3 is TGTGCCACCAGTGACCCTACAGGGCCCAATGAAAAACTGTTTTTT. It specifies CATSDPTGPNEKLFF.

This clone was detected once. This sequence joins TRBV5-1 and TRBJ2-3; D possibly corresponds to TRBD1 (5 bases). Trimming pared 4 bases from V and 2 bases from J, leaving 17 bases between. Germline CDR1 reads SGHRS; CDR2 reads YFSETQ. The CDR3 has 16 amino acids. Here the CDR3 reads CASSSAGRLLTDTQYF. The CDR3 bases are TGCGCCAGCAGCAGCGCAGGGCGGTTACTCACAGATACGCAGTATTTT.

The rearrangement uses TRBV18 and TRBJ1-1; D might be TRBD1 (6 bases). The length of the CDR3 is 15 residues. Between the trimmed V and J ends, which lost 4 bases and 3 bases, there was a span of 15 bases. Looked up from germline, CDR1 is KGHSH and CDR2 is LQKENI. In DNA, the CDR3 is TGTGCCAGCTCACAAACGGCACAGGGTTACACTGAAGCTTTCTTT. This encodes CASSQTAQGYTEAFF.